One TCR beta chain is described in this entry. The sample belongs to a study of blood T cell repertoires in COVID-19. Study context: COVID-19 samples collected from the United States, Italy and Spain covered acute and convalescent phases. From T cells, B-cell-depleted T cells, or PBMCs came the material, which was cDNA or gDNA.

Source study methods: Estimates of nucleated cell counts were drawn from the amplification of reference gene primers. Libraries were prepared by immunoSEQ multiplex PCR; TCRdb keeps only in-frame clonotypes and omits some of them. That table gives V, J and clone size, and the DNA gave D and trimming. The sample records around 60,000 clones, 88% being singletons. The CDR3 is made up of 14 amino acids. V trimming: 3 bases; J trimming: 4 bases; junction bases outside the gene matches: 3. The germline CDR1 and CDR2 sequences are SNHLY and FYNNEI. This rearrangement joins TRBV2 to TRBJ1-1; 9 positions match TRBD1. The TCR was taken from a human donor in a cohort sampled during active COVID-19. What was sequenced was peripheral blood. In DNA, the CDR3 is TGTGCCAGCAGTGAGGGACAGGGTGGCACTGAAGCTTTCTTT. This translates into CASSEGQGGTEAFF. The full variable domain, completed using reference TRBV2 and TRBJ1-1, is EPEVTQTPSHQVTQMGQEVILRCVPISNHLYFYWYRQILGQKVEFLVSFYNNEISEKSEIFDDQFSVERPDGSNFTLKIRSTKLEDSAMYFCASSEGQGGTEAFFGQGTRLTVV.